This TCR beta chain stems from a study of T cells in women clearing cervical HPV infection. Study summary: Women with histologically confirmed HPV16-related CIN3 or worse, 2 with invasive cancer, served as cases. HLA type stays a possible confounder, typing being limited.

Overall study findings and caveats: CIN3+ cases had significantly higher TCR richness than controls; evenness did not differ.

This table comes from immunoSEQ multiplex PCR, and its TCRdb copy is limited to in-frame clones, with some not included. This sample contains some 8,300 clones. Per the germline V gene, CDR1 is SGDLS and CDR2 is YYNGEE. V lost 2 bases to trimming and J lost 8 bases; unmatched junction nucleotides: 7. The CDR3 loop spans 15 amino acids. By frequency, this clone registers medium-sized (0.01 to 0.1%). Its antigen remains unidentified. The CDR3 extends 3 residues past the end of the read, so its final part is completed from the germline J gene. The sequencing input was blood buffy coat. The chain joins TRBV9 to TRBJ1-6; TRBD1 matches at 7 bases. The TCR was taken from a woman between 18 and 75 years old with a cervical HPV16 infection that either progressed to CIN3+ or cleared (not recorded which). CDR3 DNA (partial): TGTGCCAGCAGCGTTTGGGACCAGGGGGATTCACCC. Encoded protein: CASSVWDQGDSP. The full CDR3 protein is CASSVWDQGDSPLHF.